A single T cell receptor beta chain is shown here with its context. What it recognizes is unknown. The data originate from a study of T cell responses to AZD1222 COVID-19 vaccine. General study results and limits: White British ancestry dominated among donors, who included more females, and clonal diversity was possibly underestimated.

The CDR3 has 15 amino acids. V trimming: 2 bases; J trimming: 5 bases; junction bases outside the gene matches: 3. The V gene's germline CDR1 is MNHEY and CDR2 SVGEGT. The protocol was immunoSEQ multiplex PCR, while the TCRdb copy is restricted to in-frame clones and leaves out a portion. The table includes about 110,000 clones, 80% to 95% detected once. The chain carries TRBV6-2 or TRBV6-3 and TRBJ1-5; 10 nucleotides line up with TRBD1. This TCR came from an adult in good health. Specimen: peripheral blood, collected on day 0 of AZD1222 vaccination. CDR3 in DNA: TGTGCCAGCAGTTACGGGACAGGGGTTCATCAGCCCCAGCATTTT. Translation gives CASSYGTGVHQPQHF.